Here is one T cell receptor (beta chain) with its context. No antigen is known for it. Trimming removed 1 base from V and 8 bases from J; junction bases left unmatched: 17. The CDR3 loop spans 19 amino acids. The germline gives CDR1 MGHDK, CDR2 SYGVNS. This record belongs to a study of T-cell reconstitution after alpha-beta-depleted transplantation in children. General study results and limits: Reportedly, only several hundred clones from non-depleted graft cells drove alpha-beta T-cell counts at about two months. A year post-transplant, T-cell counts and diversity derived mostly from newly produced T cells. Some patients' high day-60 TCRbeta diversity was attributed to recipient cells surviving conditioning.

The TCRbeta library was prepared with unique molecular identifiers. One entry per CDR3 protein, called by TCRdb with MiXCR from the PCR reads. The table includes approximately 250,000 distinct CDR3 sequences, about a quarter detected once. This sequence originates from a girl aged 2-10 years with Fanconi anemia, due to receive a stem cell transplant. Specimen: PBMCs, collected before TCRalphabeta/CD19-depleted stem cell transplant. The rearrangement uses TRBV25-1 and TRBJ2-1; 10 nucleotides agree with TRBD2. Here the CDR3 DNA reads TGTGCCAGCAGTGAATTGGCTAGCGGGAGTGGGGTAACCGTGGATGAGCAGTTCTTC. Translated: CASSELASGSGVTVDEQFF.